This T cell receptor beta chain is drawn from a study of OX40 agonist ivuxolimab in advanced cancers. Overall study context: In this cohort, patients received ivuxolimab, an agonistic anti-OX40 (CD134) antibody. Prior therapy, whether anti-PD-1, anti-PD-L1 or anti-CTLA-4, was allowed, and approximately 37% had some. Overall study findings and caveats: There were, on average, more expanded clones in CD8+ T cells than in CD4+. Some nonresponders additionally presented with little normalized T-cell clonal expansion.

Points on this clone: Its antigen is not identified.

Profiling relied on immunoSEQ multiplex PCR, and the TCRdb table lists in-frame clones only, not all of them. Of about 80,000 clones listed, 90% to 95% are singletons. The V gene lost 2 bases and the J gene lost 4 bases, with 11 bases spanning the gap. CDR3 length: 14 amino acids. The V gene's germline CDR1 is ENHRY and CDR2 SYGVKD. The sample was CD4+ or CD8+ T cells sorted from blood, taken in a trial of the OX40 agonist ivuxolimab. The source is an adult with an advanced solid tumor such as melanoma, head and neck, liver or kidney cancer. J is TRBJ1-2 and V is TRBV10-3; TRBD1 is a possible D gene (5 bases). CDR3 bases: TGTGCCATCAGTGAGGATAAGGGACCCTATGGCTACACCTTC. Translation: CAISEDKGPYGYTF.